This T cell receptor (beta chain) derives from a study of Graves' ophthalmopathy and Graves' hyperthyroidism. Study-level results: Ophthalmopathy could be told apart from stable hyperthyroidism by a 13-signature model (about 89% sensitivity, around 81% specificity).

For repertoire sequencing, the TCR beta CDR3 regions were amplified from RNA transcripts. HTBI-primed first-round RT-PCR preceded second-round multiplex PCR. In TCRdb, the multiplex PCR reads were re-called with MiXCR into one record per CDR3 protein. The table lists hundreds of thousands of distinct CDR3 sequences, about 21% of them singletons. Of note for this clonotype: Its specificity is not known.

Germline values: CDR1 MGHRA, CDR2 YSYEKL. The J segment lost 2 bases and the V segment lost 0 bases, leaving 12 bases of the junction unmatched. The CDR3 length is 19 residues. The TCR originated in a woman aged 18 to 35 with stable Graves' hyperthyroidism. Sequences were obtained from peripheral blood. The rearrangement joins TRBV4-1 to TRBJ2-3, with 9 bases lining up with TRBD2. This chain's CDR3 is CASSQDQTSGDLYTDTQYF. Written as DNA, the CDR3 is TGCGCCAGCAGCCAAGATCAGACTAGCGGAGACCTCTACACAGATACGCAGTATTTT.